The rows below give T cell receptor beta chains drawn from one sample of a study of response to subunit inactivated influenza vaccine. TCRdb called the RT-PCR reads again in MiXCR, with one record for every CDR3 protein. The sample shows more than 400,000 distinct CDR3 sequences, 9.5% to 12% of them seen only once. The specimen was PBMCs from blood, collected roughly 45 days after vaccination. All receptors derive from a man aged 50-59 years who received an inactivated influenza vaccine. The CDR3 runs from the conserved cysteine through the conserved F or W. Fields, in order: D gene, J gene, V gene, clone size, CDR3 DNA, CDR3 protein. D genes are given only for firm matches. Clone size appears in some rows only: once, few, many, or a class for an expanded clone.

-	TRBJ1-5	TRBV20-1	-	TGCAGTGCCCCCGCAGCAGGGACGTCCCGCAATCAGCCCCAGCATTTT	CSAPAAGTSRNQPQHF
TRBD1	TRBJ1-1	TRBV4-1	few	TGCGCCAGCAGCCGACCACAGGGGGGAAGGGACACTGAAGCTTTCTTT	CASSRPQGGRDTEAFF
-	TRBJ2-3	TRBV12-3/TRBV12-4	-	TGTGCCAGCAGTCGACTCGGAAATACGCAGTATTTT	CASSRLGNTQYF
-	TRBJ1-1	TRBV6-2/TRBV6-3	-	TGTGCCAGCACCGATATGAACACTGAAGCTTTCTTT	CASTDMNTEAFF
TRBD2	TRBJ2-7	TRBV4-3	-	TGCGCCAGCAGCCATAGCGGGGGACCCTACGAGCAGTACTTC	CASSHSGGPYEQYF
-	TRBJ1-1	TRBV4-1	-	TGCGCCAGCAGCCAAGGACGTTGGGGGAAGGACACTGAAGCTTTCTTT	CASSQGRWGKDTEAFF
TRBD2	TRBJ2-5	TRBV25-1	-	TGTGCCAGCGGGGGAGCGGGAGGCAGAGAGACCCAGTACTTC	CASGGAGGRETQYF
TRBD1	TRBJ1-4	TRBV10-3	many	TGTGCCACCGCCGGTACAGGGGGGTCAACTAATGAAAAACTGTTTTTT	CATAGTGGSTNEKLFF
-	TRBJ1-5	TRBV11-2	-	TGTGCCAGCAGCTTAGAAGTGGGCAGGAGGCAGCCCCAGCATTTT	CASSLEVGRRQPQHF
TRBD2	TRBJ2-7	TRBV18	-	TGTGCCAGCTCACCAACGGGACTATTTTCCTACGAGCAGTACTTC	CASSPTGLFSYEQYF
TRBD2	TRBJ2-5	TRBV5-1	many	TGCGCCAGCAGCTTCGGGGGGAATCGAGAGACCCAGTACTTC	CASSFGGNRETQYF
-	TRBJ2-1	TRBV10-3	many	TGTGCCATCAGTGAGTCGGAGGGTAAAGGGGGTGAGCAGTTCTTC	CAISESEGKGGEQFF
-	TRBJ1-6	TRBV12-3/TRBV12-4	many	TGTGCCAGCAGTTTTAAACAGTATAATTCACCCCTCCACTTT	CASSFKQYNSPLHF
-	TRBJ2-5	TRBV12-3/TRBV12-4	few	TGTGCCAGCAGGAATACGGGGACGGAGACCCAGTACTTC	CASRNTGTETQYF
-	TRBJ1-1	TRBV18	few	TGTGCCAGCTCACGCGTTATGGACTTTGAAGCTTTCTTT	CASSRVMDFEAFF
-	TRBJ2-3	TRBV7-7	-	TGTGCCAGCAGCTTAGGGATGTCAGATACGCAGTATTTT	CASSLGMSDTQYF
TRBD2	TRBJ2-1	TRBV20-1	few	TGCAGTGCTAGAGACCACCTAGCGGGGCCGGGTAATGAGCAGTTCTTC	CSARDHLAGPGNEQFF
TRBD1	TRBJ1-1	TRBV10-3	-	TGTGCCATCAGTGCTCCGGGACAGGGACTTAACACTGAAGCTTTCTTT	CAISAPGQGLNTEAFF
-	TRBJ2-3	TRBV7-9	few	TGTGCCAGCGGCACTTATACAGATACGCAGTATTTT	CASGTYTDTQYF
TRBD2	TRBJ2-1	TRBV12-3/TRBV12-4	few	TGTGCCAGCAGCCGGACTAGCGGGGGGACCCGGCTAAGCTCCTACAATGAGCAGTTCTTC	CASSRTSGGTRLSSYNEQFF
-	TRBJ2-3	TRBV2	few	TGTGCCAGCAGTGATCTCGGGGGTGGAACAGATACGCAGTATTTT	CASSDLGGGTDTQYF
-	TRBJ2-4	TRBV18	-	TGTGCCAGCTCACCTCGGGGTAGCCTAGCCAAAAACATTCAGTACTTC	CASSPRGSLAKNIQYF
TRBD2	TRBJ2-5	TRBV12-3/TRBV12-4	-	TGTGCCAGCAGGTCTAGGCGGGAGGGCTTCGGGACCCAGTACTTC	CASRSRREGFGTQYF
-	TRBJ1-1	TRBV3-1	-	TGTGCCAGCAGCCCACATGGGAACACTGAAGCTTTCTTT	CASSPHGNTEAFF
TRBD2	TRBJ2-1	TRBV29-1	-	TGCAGCGTTGAAGGTAGACTAGCGGGGAGGTACAATGAGCAGTTCTTC	CSVEGRLAGRYNEQFF
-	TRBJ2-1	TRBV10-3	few	TGTGCCATCAGTGAGGGAGGGCAGGGGTCCAATGAGCAGTTCTTC	CAISEGGQGSNEQFF
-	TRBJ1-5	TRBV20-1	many	TGCAGTGCTAGGTCCCAACAGCCCAATCAGCCCCAGCATTTT	CSARSQQPNQPQHF
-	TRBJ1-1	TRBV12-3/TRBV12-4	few	TGTGCCAGCACCCTCTTTCCCACTGAAGCTTTCTTT	CASTLFPTEAFF
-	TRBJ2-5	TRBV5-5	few	TGTGCCAGCAGCTTGGCGAATAGTCAAGAGACCCAGTACTTC	CASSLANSQETQYF
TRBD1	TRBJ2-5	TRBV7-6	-	TGTGCCAGCAGCTCGACGACAGGGGGAGAGACCCAGTACTTC	CASSSTTGGETQYF
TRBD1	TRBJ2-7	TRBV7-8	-	TGTGCCAGCAGCTTAGGGATGACAGGGTACGAGCAGTACTTC	CASSLGMTGYEQYF
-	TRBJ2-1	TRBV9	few	TGTGCCAGCAGCGCTGGGACCCTCTCCTACAATGAGCAGTTCTTC	CASSAGTLSYNEQFF
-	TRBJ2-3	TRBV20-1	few	TGCAGTGCTCCGGGGGTACCTAGCACAGATACGCAGTATTTT	CSAPGVPSTDTQYF
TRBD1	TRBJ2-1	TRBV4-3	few	TGCGCCAGCAGCCAGGGGACAGGGGAGGCAAATGAGCAGTTCTTC	CASSQGTGEANEQFF
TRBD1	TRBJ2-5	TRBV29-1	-	TGCAGCAGGGACAGGGGGCTACTGTACATGAGGACCCAGTACTTC	CSRDRGLLYMRTQYF
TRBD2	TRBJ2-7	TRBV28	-	TGTGCCAGCAGCCCGTCGGGACTAGTGAACTACGAGCAGTACTTC	CASSPSGLVNYEQYF
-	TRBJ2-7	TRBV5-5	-	TGTGCCATCAGGGGGGGACAATCCGAGCAGTACTTC	CAIRGGQSEQYF
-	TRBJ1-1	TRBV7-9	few	TGTGCCAGCAGCCCTACGGCGGGACGTGAAGCTTTCTTT	CASSPTAGREAFF
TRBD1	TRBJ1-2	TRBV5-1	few	TGCGCCAGCAGCCCAGGACAGGGAACTAGCTATGGCTACACCTTC	CASSPGQGTSYGYTF
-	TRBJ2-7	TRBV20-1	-	TGCAGTGCTAGAGGACCCCACGAGCAGTACTTC	CSARGPHEQYF
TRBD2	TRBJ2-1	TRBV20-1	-	TGCAGTGTCCAAGTGCTAGCGGGGGACTACAATGAGCAGTTCTTC	CSVQVLAGDYNEQFF